The present T cell receptor (beta chain) was sequenced within a study of blood T cell repertoires in COVID-19. Study-level information: From T cells, B-cell-depleted T cells, or PBMCs came the material, which was cDNA or gDNA.

The table came from immunoSEQ multiplex PCR; TCRdb's copy has only in-frame clones and leaves some out. This repertoire shows fewer than 350,000 clones, approximately 88% found once; its top ten account for 1.7%. Residents of under 25 US areas, aged about 18 to 89 years, made up the participants. Germline CDR1 and CDR2: LNHDA and SQIVND (reference sequence). Deletions cut 2 bases from V and 0 bases from J, with 13 bases between. CDR3 length: 16 residues. The sequencing input was PBMCs or T cells enriched from blood (not recorded which). The genes are TRBV19 and TRBJ1-2; D ambiguous. The source of this sequence is a middle-aged woman who had recovered from COVID-19. The DNA of the CDR3 is TGTGCCAGTAGTATAATCTCGGGGATAGCTAACTATGGCTACACCTTC. Translation: CASSIISGIANYGYTF.